The 17 T cell receptor beta chains below all came from one sample that was sequenced in a study of Ad26.COV2.S vaccination and SARS-CoV-2 variants. As for treatment: around 19 received Ad26.COV2.S at low or high dose, single or two shots; roughly five received placebo; per-sample allocation not given. Collection of the samples took place on day 63 after the first injection of vaccine or placebo. Using immunoSEQ multiplex PCR, the repertoire was profiled, and TCRdb retains in-frame clones only, with some absent. The sample records about 440,000 clones, roughly 87% being singletons. The material sequenced was peripheral blood, taken in a trial of Ad26.COV2.S vaccine versus placebo. These TCRs come from a person between 18 and 65 years old who received the Ad26.COV2.S COVID-19 vaccine or a placebo.

This sequence joins TRBV6-6 and TRBJ2-1; 11 positions match TRBD2. Germline values: CDR1 MNHNY, CDR2 SVGAGI (reference sequence). The ends lost 6 bases at V and 7 bases at J; junction bases unmatched: 8. The CDR3 has 15 residues. The CDR3 nucleotides read TGTGCCAGCAGCCGCCGGACTAGCGGGTTAAATGAGCAGTTCTTC. Amino acid sequence: CASSRRTSGLNEQFF.

This chain connects TRBV6-2 or TRBV6-3 to TRBJ2-1; D may correspond to TRBD1 or TRBD2 (5 bases each). The CDR3 spans 15 residues. The germline CDR1 and CDR2 sequences are MNHEY and SVGEGT. V lost 4 bases and J 7 bases, leaving 17 bases between the germline ends. The CDR3 coding sequence is TGTGCCAGCAGTTCCTTGGGGGTCCAAGTGAATGAGCAGTTCTTC. The encoded protein is CASSSLGVQVNEQFF.

CDR3 coding DNA: TGTGCCAGCAGTTTTGAGGAAGTCCCCGCGGGTGAGCAGTTCTTC. It translates to CASSFEEVPAGEQFF. V is TRBV27 and J is TRBJ2-1; D possibly corresponds to TRBD2 (5 bases). V was pared by 3 bases and J by 9 bases, with 18 bases between. Germline-derived CDR1 and CDR2 are MNHEY and SMNVEV (reference sequence). CDR3 length: 15 residues.

The V gene is TRBV28, the J gene TRBJ1-3; no firm D call. The germline V gene has CDR1 MDHEN and CDR2 SYDVKM. The CDR3 spans 14 residues. Deletions cut 4 bases from V and 0 bases from J, with 7 bases between. CDR3 in amino acids: CASSYSLSGNTIYF. CDR3 bases: TGTGCCAGCAGTTATTCGCTCTCTGGAAACACCATATATTTT.

This clone was seen once. The chain is built from TRBV29-1 and TRBJ2-7; no firm D call. The CDR3 runs 13 residues. The V end lost 6 bases, the J end lost 5 bases, and 17 bases lay between the germline ends. The V gene's germline CDR1 is SQVTM and CDR2 ANQGSEA. The CDR3 sequence is CSVRDGKTNEQYF. In DNA, the CDR3 is TGCAGCGTAAGAGACGGAAAGACGAACGAGCAGTACTTC.

The rearrangement joins TRBV7-9 to TRBJ2-1, with unresolved D. Germline V CDR1 and CDR2: SEHNR, FQNEAQ (reference sequence). V lost 5 bases, J lost 6 bases, and 14 bases lay in between. The CDR3 contains 14 residues. CDR3 coding DNA: TGTGCCAGCAGCCCCTCGCGCGGAGTCAATGAGCAGTTCTTC. Translation: CASSPSRGVNEQFF.

This clone occurred a few times. This rearrangement joins TRBV5-4 to TRBJ1-5; possibly TRBD1 for D (6 bases). The CDR3 length is 14 residues. With 4 bases removed from V and 5 bases from J, the gap between germline ends came to 13 bases. Germline-derived CDR1 and CDR2 are SGHNT and YYREEE (reference sequence). The CDR3 nucleotides read TGTGCCAGCAGCATACAGGGAGGGGATCAGCCCCAGCATTTT. This codes for CASSIQGGDQPQHF.

The rearrangement joins TRBV29-1 to TRBJ2-5, with D possibly being TRBD1 (7 bases). CDR1 and CDR2 from the germline V gene are SQVTM and ANQGSEA. Trimming removed 7 bases from V and 5 bases from J, with 14 bases in between. The CDR3 consists of 12 residues. The CDR3 coding sequence is TGCAGCGCTGGCAGGGGGAGGGAGACCCAGTACTTC. Its protein is CSAGRGRETQYF.

The chain uses TRBV6-1 and TRBJ1-1; 10 bases line up with TRBD1. After removal of 4 bases from V and 1 base from J, the junction contained 6 bases not matched to a gene. Looked up from germline, CDR1 is MNHNS and CDR2 is SASEGT. The CDR3 has 16 amino acids. The CDR3 reads CASSGQGAGRNTEAFF. The DNA for the CDR3 is TGTGCCAGCAGTGGACAGGGGGCGGGACGGAACACTGAAGCTTTCTTT.

The chain is built from TRBV2 and TRBJ2-1, with no clear D. This CDR3 spans 14 amino acids. V was clipped by 2 bases and J by 4 bases, with 9 bases between them. The germline V gene has CDR1 SNHLY and CDR2 FYNNEI. The CDR3 sequence: CASSESGFYNEQFF. The CDR3 DNA follows: TGTGCCAGCAGTGAATCTGGATTTTACAATGAGCAGTTCTTC.

DNA of the CDR3: TGTGCCAGCAGTCCGGAGGGCGATCAGCCCCAGCATTTT. Translated, it gives CASSPEGDQPQHF. This rearrangement joins TRBV7-9 to TRBJ1-5; no clear D gene. From germline, CDR1 is SEHNR and CDR2 FQNEAQ (reference sequence). Between the trimmed V and J ends, which lost 6 bases and 5 bases, there was a span of 11 bases. The CDR3 has 13 amino acids.

The V call is TRBV9, the J call TRBJ2-1, with a tentative D call TRBD1 (6 bases). V dropped 0 bases and J dropped 8 bases, with 12 bases sitting between them. Germline V gene sequence: CDR1 SGDLS, CDR2 YYNGEE. The CDR3 sequence is 14 residues long. CDR3 in DNA: TGTGCCAGCAGCGTAGCCTTTGGGGGCTATGAGCAGTTCTTC. Translation gives CASSVAFGGYEQFF.

This sequence joins TRBV10-3 and TRBJ1-5, with 8 bases fitting TRBD1. Germline V gene data show CDR1 as ENHRY and CDR2 as SYGVKD. Trimming took 6 bases from V and 9 from J; bases not matched to a gene: 7. This CDR3 is 13 amino acids long. In DNA form, the CDR3 reads TGTGCCATCAGCCAGGGGGCGGGGTGGCCCCAGCATTTT. It is translated as CAISQGAGWPQHF.

This chain links TRBV9 with TRBJ1-1; D is uncertain. This CDR3 is 13 amino acids long. Germline lookup yields CDR1 SGDLS and CDR2 YYNGEE. V was cut by 2 bases and J by 4 bases, with 9 bases left in between. DNA for the CDR3: TGTGCCAGCAGCGTCCTCGGGAGCACTGAAGCTTTCTTT. Translated: CASSVLGSTEAFF.

The chain carries TRBV7-2 and TRBJ2-5; the D gene is possibly TRBD2 (6 bases). Trimming cost V 4 bases and J 0 bases, with 12 bases left between them. This CDR3 has 15 amino acids. CDR1 and CDR2 (germline): SGHTA, FQGNSA. For the CDR3, the DNA is TGTGCCAGCAGCTGGAATAGCGGCAACCAAGAGACCCAGTACTTC. Translating it yields CASSWNSGNQETQYF. The full variable domain, its missing parts supplied by reference TRBV7-2 and TRBJ2-5, is GAGVSQSPSNKVTEKGKDVELRCDPISGHTALYWYRQSLGQGLEFLIYFQGNSAPDKSGLPSDRFSAERTGGSVSTLTIQRTQQEDSAVYLCASSWNSGNQETQYFGPGTRLLVL.

The rearrangement links TRBV24-1 to TRBJ1-5; 7 bases are a match to TRBD1. From germline, CDR1 is KGHDR and CDR2 SFDVKD. Trimming at V came to 7 bases and at J to 4 bases, leaving 9 bases not matched to a gene. This CDR3 contains 15 residues. The CDR3 is CATSSDRQGNQPQHF. CDR3 sequence (DNA): TGTGCCACCAGCTCAGATAGACAGGGTAATCAGCCCCAGCATTTT.

This chain joins TRBV5-1 and TRBJ2-3; 8 bases line up with TRBD2. This CDR3 spans 15 amino acids. V dropped 4 bases and J dropped 0; count of bases not matched to a gene: 4. Germline V gives CDR1 SGHRS, CDR2 YFSETQ. CDR3 region: CASSTGLESTDTQYF. Here the CDR3 DNA reads TGCGCCAGCAGCACGGGACTAGAGAGCACAGATACGCAGTATTTT.